This T cell receptor (beta chain) is drawn from a study of T cell repertoires in cytomegalovirus infection (dated by TCRdb to between 2019 and 2020). About the study as a whole: Recently identified HLA-C-restricted CMV epitopes, whose presentation resists viral immunomodulation, were targeted by peptide stimulations together with well-studied HLA-B-restricted epitopes. Because public TCR beta signatures pointed to carriage of CMV infection together with the matching HLA type, the HLA type of each donor mattered for the analysis. Summary of the overall study and its limitations: In both this cohort and an independent roughly 350-donor cohort, the cumulative frequency of public TCR beta family members distinguished carriers of CMV infection plus the relevant HLA type. The ex vivo response was dominated by HLA-C-restricted CMV-specific TCR beta clonotypes, and the single most frequent clonotype in two of eight donors was supplied by these HLA-C-restricted clonotypes.

What the treatment or condition label conveys for this sample: in vitro stimulation with specific CMV peptide epitopes to enrich CMV-specific T cells. As encoded in the germline V gene, CDR1 is MNHNS while CDR2 is SASEGT. Counted from cysteine to phenylalanine, this CDR3 has 15 amino acids. The CDR3 DNA has 45 bases and is translated from base 1. V trim: 5 bases; J trim: 4 bases; unmatched bases: 7. This clonotype was detected many times. Its antigen remains undetermined. Base qualities are missing; no much larger clone stands one base away. For sequencing, an Illumina HiSeq 1500 was employed. TCRdb itself trimmed the public reads at Q25 with fastp, ran MiXCR and retained productive beta chains. Each CDR3 protein appears once, grouped with its most common genes and DNA. This sample has around 750,000 distinct CDR3 sequences in its table, and 32% of those were observed once. Around 12% of the sample goes to the ten largest clones.

The chain is assembled from TRBV6-1 and TRBJ2-1; 8 central bases correspond to TRBD1. The TCR sequence derives from a human donor in good health (CMV status not recorded). Some clones in this sample may be carry-over from other donors' samples. Sequencing used cultured CD8+ T cells from PBMCs, obtained from culture after CMV antigen stimulation. The nucleotide sequence is given as TGTGCCAGCAGTCCTGGACAGGGTGGATACAATGAGCAGTTCTTC. It encodes CASSPGQGGYNEQFF.